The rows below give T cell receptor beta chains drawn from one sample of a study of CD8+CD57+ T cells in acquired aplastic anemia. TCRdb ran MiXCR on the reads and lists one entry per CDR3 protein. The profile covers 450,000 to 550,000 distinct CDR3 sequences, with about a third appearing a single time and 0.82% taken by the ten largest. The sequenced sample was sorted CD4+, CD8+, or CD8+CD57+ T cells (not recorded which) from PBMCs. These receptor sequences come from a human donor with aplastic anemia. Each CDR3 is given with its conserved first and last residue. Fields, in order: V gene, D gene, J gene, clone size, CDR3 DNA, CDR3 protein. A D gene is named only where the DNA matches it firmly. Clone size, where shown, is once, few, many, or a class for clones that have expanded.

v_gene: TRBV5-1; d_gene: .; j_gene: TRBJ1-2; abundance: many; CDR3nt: TGCGCCAGCAGCATAGGGGACCGCCCCTATGGCTACACCTTC; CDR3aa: CASSIGDRPYGYTF
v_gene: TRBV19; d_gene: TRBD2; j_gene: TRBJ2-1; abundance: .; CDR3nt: TGTGCCAGTAGTATCCCTAGCGGGAGCGTCTCCTACAATGAGCAGTTCTTC; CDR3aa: CASSIPSGSVSYNEQFF
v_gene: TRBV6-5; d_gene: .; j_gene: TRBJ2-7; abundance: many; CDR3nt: TGTGCCAGCAGTCACCACGGTGGCCTCTCCTACGAGCAGTACTTC; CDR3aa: CASSHHGGLSYEQYF
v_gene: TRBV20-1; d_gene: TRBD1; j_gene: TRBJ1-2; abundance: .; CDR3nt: TGCAGTGCTGGAAGGACAGGGGGAGACTATGGCTACACCTTC; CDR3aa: CSAGRTGGDYGYTF
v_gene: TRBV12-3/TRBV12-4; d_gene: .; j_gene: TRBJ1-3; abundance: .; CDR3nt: TGTGCCAGCAGTTTCTTGACGGGCTCTGGAAACACCATATATTTT; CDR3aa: CASSFLTGSGNTIYF
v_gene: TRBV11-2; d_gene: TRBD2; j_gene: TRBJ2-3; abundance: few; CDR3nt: TGTGCCAGCAGCTTAACTAGCGGGGGGGCGGCAGATACGCAGTATTTT; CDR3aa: CASSLTSGGAADTQYF
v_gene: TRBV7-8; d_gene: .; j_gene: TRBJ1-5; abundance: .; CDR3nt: TGTGCCAGCAGCTTAGCACTACCGGGACTGAATAATCAGCCCCAGCATTTT; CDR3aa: CASSLALPGLNNQPQHF
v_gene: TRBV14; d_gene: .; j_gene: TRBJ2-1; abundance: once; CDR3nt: TGTGCCAGCAGCCAAGCCTTGGGTGAGCAGTTCTTC; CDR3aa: CASSQALGEQFF
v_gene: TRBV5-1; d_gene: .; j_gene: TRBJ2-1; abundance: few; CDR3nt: TGCGCCAGCAGCTCCCAGCTGGGCCACAATGAGCAGTTCTTC; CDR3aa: CASSSQLGHNEQFF
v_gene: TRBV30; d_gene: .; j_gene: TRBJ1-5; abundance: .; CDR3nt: TGTGCCTGGAGCGACACTCTGGCTCGGGGGCTGGTGGATCAGCCCCAGCATTTT; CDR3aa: CAWSDTLARGLVDQPQHF
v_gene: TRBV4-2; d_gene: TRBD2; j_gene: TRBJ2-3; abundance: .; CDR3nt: TGTGCCAGCAGCCAGACCCCGGGACTAGCGGGGGGATCTACAGATACGCAGTATTTT; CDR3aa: CASSQTPGLAGGSTDTQYF
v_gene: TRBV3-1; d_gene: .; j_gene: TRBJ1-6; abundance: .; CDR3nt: TGTGCCAGCAGCCAAGTTGGGTTGAATTCACCCCTCCACTTT; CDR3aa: CASSQVGLNSPLHF
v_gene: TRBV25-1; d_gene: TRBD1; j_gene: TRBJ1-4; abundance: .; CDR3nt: TGTGCCAGCAGTGAAAGGGGGACAGCGAATGGAAAACTGTTCTTT; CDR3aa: CASSERGTANGKLFF
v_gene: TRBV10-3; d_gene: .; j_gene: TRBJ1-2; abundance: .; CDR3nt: TGTGCCATCAGTGATGTCAGGGGAGCAGGGGGCTACACCTTC; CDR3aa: CAISDVRGAGGYTF
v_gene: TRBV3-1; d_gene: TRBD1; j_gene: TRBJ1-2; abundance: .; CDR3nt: TGTGCCAGCAGCCAAGGACAGGGAGCTTCTAACTATGGCTACACCTTC; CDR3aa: CASSQGQGASNYGYTF
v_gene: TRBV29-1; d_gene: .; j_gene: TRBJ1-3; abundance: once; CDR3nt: TGCAGCGTGATCGATAGAGGAGGAAACACCATATATTTT; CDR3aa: CSVIDRGGNTIYF
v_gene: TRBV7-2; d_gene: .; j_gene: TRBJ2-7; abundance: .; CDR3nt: TGTGCCAGCAGCTTAAGGTCAGACATCTCCTACGAGCAGTACTTC; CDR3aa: CASSLRSDISYEQYF
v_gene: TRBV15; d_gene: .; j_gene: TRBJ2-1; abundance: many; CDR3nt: TGTGCCACCAGCAGAGATCGTCAGGGCAAACAGTTCTTC; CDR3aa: CATSRDRQGKQFF
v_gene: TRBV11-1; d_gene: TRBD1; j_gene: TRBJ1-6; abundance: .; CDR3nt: TGTGCCAGCAGCTTAGGGACAGGGGGCTATAATTCACCCCTCCACTTT; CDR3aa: CASSLGTGGYNSPLHF
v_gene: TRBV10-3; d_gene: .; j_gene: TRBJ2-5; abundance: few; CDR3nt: TGTGCCATCGGACTAGGGGGGGAAGAGACCCAGTACTTC; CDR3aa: CAIGLGGEETQYF
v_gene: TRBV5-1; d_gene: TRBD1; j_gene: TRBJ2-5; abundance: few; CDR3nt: TGCGCCAGCAGCTTGGGCGGCAGGGGGTCAGAGACCCAGTACTTC; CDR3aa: CASSLGGRGSETQYF
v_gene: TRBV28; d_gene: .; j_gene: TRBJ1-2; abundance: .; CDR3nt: TGTGCCAGCAGTTTAACAGCGACGGGATTCTATGGCTACACCTTC; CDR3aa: CASSLTATGFYGYTF
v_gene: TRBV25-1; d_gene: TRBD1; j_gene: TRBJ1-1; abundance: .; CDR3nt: TGTGCCAGCAGCCTCCGGGGGACAGCTGAAGCTTTCTTT; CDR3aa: CASSLRGTAEAFF
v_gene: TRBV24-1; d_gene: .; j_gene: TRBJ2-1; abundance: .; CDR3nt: TGTGCCACCAGTGATTTTTCGCCACTAGGTTACAGTGAGCAGTTCTTC; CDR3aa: CATSDFSPLGYSEQFF
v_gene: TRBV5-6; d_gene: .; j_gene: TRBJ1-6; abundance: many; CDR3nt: TGTGCCAGCAACGGGGGATTAGGCTCACCCCTCCACTTT; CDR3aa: CASNGGLGSPLHF
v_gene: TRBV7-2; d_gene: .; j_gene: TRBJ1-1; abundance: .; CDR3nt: TGTGCCAGCAGCTTAGGTGGGGAATTTAACACTGAAGCTTTCTTT; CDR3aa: CASSLGGEFNTEAFF
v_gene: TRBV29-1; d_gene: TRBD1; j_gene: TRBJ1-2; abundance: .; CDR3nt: TGCAGCGCTACAGGGGCAGGGTATGGCTACACCTTC; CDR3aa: CSATGAGYGYTF
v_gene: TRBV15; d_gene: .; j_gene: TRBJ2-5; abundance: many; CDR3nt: TGTGCCACCAGCAGAGGGGTCTCGGGGTACCAAGAGACCCAGTACTTC; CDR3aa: CATSRGVSGYQETQYF
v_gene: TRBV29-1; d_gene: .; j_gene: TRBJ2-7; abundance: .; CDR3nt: TGCAGCGTTGACACAGGGTCTTCCTACGAGCAGTACTTC; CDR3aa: CSVDTGSSYEQYF
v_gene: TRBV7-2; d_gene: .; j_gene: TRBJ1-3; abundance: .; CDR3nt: TGTGCCAGCAGACCCAGATGGGTGGCTGGAAACACCATGTATTTT; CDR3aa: CASRPRWVAGNTMYF
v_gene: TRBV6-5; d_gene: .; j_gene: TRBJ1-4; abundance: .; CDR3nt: TGTGCCAGCAGTTCCTCCCTTGCAACTAATGAAAGACTGTTTTTT; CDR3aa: CASSSSLATNERLFF
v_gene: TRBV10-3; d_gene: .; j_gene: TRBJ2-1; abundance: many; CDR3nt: TGTGCCATCAGTGACGGATCGGGTCGAAGCTCCTACAATGAGCAGTTCTTC; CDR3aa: CAISDGSGRSSYNEQFF
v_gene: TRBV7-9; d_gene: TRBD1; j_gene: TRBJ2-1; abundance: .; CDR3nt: TGTGCCAGCAGCTTAGGCGAGGGACAGGGGCCTAGCAATGAGCAGTTCTTC; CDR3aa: CASSLGEGQGPSNEQFF
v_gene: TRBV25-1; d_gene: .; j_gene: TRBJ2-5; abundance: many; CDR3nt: TGTGCCAGCAGTGAAGGGATCCTAACCCAAGAGACCCAGTACTTC; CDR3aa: CASSEGILTQETQYF
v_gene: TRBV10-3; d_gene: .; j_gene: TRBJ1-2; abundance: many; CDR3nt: TGTGCCATCAGTGAGTCTCTGGACTATGGCTACACCTTC; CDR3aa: CAISESLDYGYTF
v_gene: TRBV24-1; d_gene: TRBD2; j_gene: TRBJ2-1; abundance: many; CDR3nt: TGTGCCACCAGTGAGCGACTAGCGGGAGGTAGAAATGAGCAGTTCTTC; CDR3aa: CATSERLAGGRNEQFF
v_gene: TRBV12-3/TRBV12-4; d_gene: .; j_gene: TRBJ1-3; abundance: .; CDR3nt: TGTGCCAGCAGACCACCACGAAACACCATGTATTTT; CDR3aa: CASRPPRNTMYF
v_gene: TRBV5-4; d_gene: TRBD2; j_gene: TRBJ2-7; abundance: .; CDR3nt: TGTGCCAGCAGCTTGGGGACTAGCGGGACATCCTACGAGCAGTACTTC; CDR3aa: CASSLGTSGTSYEQYF
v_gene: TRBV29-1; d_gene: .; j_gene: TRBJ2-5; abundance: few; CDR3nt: TGCAGCGCAAGAGGGACGTCTCAAGAGACCCAGTACTTC; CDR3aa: CSARGTSQETQYF
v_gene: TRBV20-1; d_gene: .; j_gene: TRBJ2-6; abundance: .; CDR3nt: TGCAGTGCCGCCGACAGCTCTGGGGCCAACGTCCTGACTTTC; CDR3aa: CSAADSSGANVLTF
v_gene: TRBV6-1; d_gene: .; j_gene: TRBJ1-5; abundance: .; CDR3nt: TGTGCCAGCAGTGACAGCGAAGGCGATCAGCCCCAGCATTTT; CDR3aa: CASSDSEGDQPQHF
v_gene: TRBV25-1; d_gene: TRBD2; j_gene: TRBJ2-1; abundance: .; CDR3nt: TGTGCCAGCAGCTCCTCAATAGTAGCGGGGGCAGGGGAGCAGTTCTTC; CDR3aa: CASSSSIVAGAGEQFF
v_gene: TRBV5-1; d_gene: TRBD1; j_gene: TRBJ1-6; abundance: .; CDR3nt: TGCGCCAGCAGCTCGACGACAGGGCGAATACCCCTCCACTTT; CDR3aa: CASSSTTGRIPLHF
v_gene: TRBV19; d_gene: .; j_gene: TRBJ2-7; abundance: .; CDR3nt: TGTGCCCGAAGGCAGGACTACGAGCAGTACTTC; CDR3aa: CARRQDYEQYF
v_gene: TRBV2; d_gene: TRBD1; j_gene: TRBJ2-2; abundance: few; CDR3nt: TGTGCCAGCAGATCAACAGGGGTTGGCACCGGGGAGCTGTTTTTT; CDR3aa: CASRSTGVGTGELFF